This is a list of T cell receptor beta chains from one sample in a study of T-cell reconstitution after alpha-beta-depleted transplantation in children. TCRdb used MiXCR to reprocess the PCR reads, holding one entry per CDR3 protein. Of around 250,000 distinct CDR3 sequences in the sample, 9.9% were seen once. The material was PBMCs from the stem cell graft donor, obtained from the stem cell graft. These receptors came from a human donor who donated a stem cell graft to a child with SCID. The CDR3 runs from the conserved cysteine through the conserved F or W. A D gene is named only where the DNA matches it firmly. The listing skips clone size in some rows; elsewhere it reads once, few, many or a size class.

clone_size j_call d_call v_call cdr3_aa cdr3_nt
. TRBJ2-1 . TRBV5-1 CASSFSFNEQFF TGCGCCAGCAGCTTTAGTTTTAATGAGCAGTTCTTC
few TRBJ2-5 TRBD1 TRBV12-3/TRBV12-4 CASSLGQGLQETQYF TGTGCCAGCAGTTTAGGACAGGGCCTCCAAGAGACCCAGTACTTC
. TRBJ2-2 . TRBV25-1 CASSGPGPRGTGELFF TGTGCCAGCAGCGGACCGGGACCCCGCGGCACCGGGGAGCTGTTTTTT
. TRBJ1-6 TRBD1 TRBV27 CASSLSSGTGNSPLHF TGTGCCAGCAGTTTGTCGTCCGGGACAGGGAATTCACCCCTCCACTTT
many TRBJ1-1 TRBD1 TRBV3-1 CASSFQGGTEAFF TGTGCCAGCAGCTTTCAGGGGGGCACTGAAGCTTTCTTT
. TRBJ2-1 TRBD2 TRBV15 CATSRERALPGLAGNEQFF TGTGCCACCAGCAGAGAGAGGGCTCTACCGGGACTAGCGGGCAATGAGCAGTTCTTC
. TRBJ1-4 TRBD1 TRBV29-1 CSGRQGGSEKLFF TGCAGCGGAAGACAGGGCGGTAGTGAAAAACTGTTTTTT
few TRBJ1-4 TRBD1 TRBV12-3/TRBV12-4 CASSSRQGLEKLFF TGTGCCAGCAGTTCCCGACAGGGGCTGGAAAAACTGTTTTTT
. TRBJ2-7 TRBD2 TRBV7-9 CASSHPQRGDSYEQYF TGTGCCAGCAGCCATCCACAGCGGGGGGACTCCTACGAGCAGTACTTC
. TRBJ2-7 . TRBV4-1 CASSQDSGPLYEQYF TGCGCCAGCAGCCAAGATTCAGGGCCCCTGTACGAGCAGTACTTC
few TRBJ2-7 TRBD1 TRBV20-1 CSLNPTGIYEQYF TGCAGCCTGAACCCGACAGGGATCTACGAGCAGTACTTC
few TRBJ2-7 . TRBV5-5 CASSFEPFWGEQYF TGTGCCAGCAGCTTCGAGCCCTTTTGGGGCGAGCAGTACTTC
many TRBJ1-1 . TRBV2 CASSKDTSLGTEAFF TGTGCCAGCAGTAAGGACACTTCTTTGGGTACTGAAGCTTTCTTT
. TRBJ2-1 . TRBV29-1 CSVPGAGLYNEQFF TGCAGCGTTCCGGGGGCAGGGCTCTACAATGAGCAGTTCTTC
few TRBJ2-5 . TRBV6-5 CASSLIGVYQETQYF TGTGCCAGCAGTTTAATCGGGGTGTACCAAGAGACCCAGTACTTC
. TRBJ1-1 . TRBV5-1 CASSLVSPNTEAFF TGCGCCAGCAGCTTGGTTAGTCCGAACACTGAAGCTTTCTTT
few TRBJ1-4 . TRBV5-1 CASSLDGRAETNEKLFF TGCGCCAGCAGCTTGGATGGCAGGGCGGAGACTAATGAAAAACTGTTTTTT
many TRBJ2-2 . TRBV6-1 CASSELGKGGELFF TGTGCCAGCAGTGAATTGGGGAAGGGCGGGGAGCTGTTTTTT
. TRBJ2-5 TRBD1 TRBV19 CASSIGTGDRTQYF TGTGCCAGTAGTATTGGGACAGGGGATAGGACCCAGTACTTC
many TRBJ1-2 TRBD1 TRBV10-3 CAISEGQGRDYGYTF TGTGCCATCAGTGAAGGACAGGGGCGAGACTATGGCTACACCTTC
many TRBJ1-2 TRBD1 TRBV20-1 CSARLTGQTYGYTF TGCAGTGCCAGACTAACGGGACAGACTTATGGCTACACCTTC
few TRBJ1-6 . TRBV12-3/TRBV12-4 CASSLGGSPLHF TGTGCCAGCAGTCTAGGAGGGTCACCCCTCCACTTT
few TRBJ2-2 . TRBV5-1 CASRGAGELFF TGCGCCAGCCGGGGAGCCGGGGAGCTGTTTTTT
. TRBJ2-2 TRBD1 TRBV7-8 CASSKGTGRNTVELFF TGTGCCAGCAGCAAAGGGACAGGGAGGAACACCGTGGAGCTGTTTTTT
. TRBJ2-2 TRBD1 TRBV7-7 CASSKDRDGELFF TGTGCTAGCAGCAAAGACAGGGACGGGGAGCTGTTTTTT
. TRBJ2-5 TRBD2 TRBV18 CASSPIPGGKETQYF TGTGCCAGCTCACCGATTCCGGGAGGGAAGGAGACCCAGTACTTC
. TRBJ2-1 . TRBV25-1 CASSRGPAANEQFF TGTGCCAGCAGTAGGGGTCCCGCGGCCAATGAGCAGTTCTTC
. TRBJ1-5 TRBD1 TRBV3-1 CATSQDATGRQPQHF TGTGCCACCAGCCAAGATGCGACAGGGAGACAGCCCCAGCATTTT
. TRBJ2-1 . TRBV6-5 CASSYSGGGRNEQFF TGTGCCAGCAGTTACTCGGGGGGCGGCCGGAATGAGCAGTTCTTC
. TRBJ2-7 . TRBV28 CASSSQRWGRPYEQYF TGTGCCAGCAGCTCACAGCGATGGGGGAGGCCCTACGAGCAGTACTTC
many TRBJ2-1 TRBD2 TRBV10-3 CAISEPGLAGGRNEQFF TGTGCCATCAGTGAGCCCGGACTAGCGGGGGGTAGGAATGAGCAGTTCTTC
few TRBJ2-7 TRBD1 TRBV7-2 CASSLEGAGMYEQYF TGTGCCAGCAGCTTAGAGGGGGCAGGGATGTACGAGCAGTACTTC
many TRBJ1-5 . TRBV9 CASSPGGSQPQHF TGTGCCAGCAGCCCCGGGGGGAGTCAGCCCCAGCATTTT
many TRBJ2-7 TRBD1 TRBV20-1 CSALQDRGNEQYF TGCAGTGCCTTACAGGACAGGGGCAACGAGCAGTACTTC
few TRBJ1-2 . TRBV7-8 CASSLGSQGRSPYGYTF TGTGCCAGCAGCTTAGGTAGCCAGGGAAGATCTCCATATGGCTACACCTTC
few TRBJ1-4 . TRBV5-6 CASSWGIATNEKLFF TGTGCCAGCAGCTGGGGGATTGCAACTAATGAAAAACTGTTTTTT
few TRBJ2-5 . TRBV4-1 CASSQVGQETQYF TGCGCCAGCAGCCAAGTCGGACAAGAGACCCAGTACTTC
many TRBJ1-1 . TRBV12-3/TRBV12-4 CASSPPGTEAFF TGTGCCAGCAGTCCCCCGGGGACTGAAGCTTTCTTT
. TRBJ1-5 . TRBV5-6 CASSNQVQNSNQPQHF TGTGCCAGCAGCAACCAGGTCCAGAATAGCAATCAGCCCCAGCATTTT
. TRBJ2-5 . TRBV7-3 CASSYGTAGTQYF TGTGCCAGCAGCTACGGGACGGCTGGGACCCAGTACTTC
. TRBJ2-5 . TRBV10-3 CAISRGTTQETQYF TGTGCCATCAGCAGGGGAACGACTCAAGAGACCCAGTACTTC
many TRBJ2-1 . TRBV9 CASSPIGGLQGNEQFF TGTGCCAGCAGCCCAATCGGGGGCCTACAGGGGAATGAGCAGTTCTTC
few TRBJ1-1 TRBD1 TRBV20-1 CSARGRQGVSEAFF TGCAGTGCTAGGGGACGACAGGGGGTGTCTGAAGCTTTCTTT
few TRBJ2-1 . TRBV6-1 CASSALRQTYNEQFF TGTGCCAGCAGTGCACTGAGACAGACCTACAATGAGCAGTTCTTC
. TRBJ2-2 . TRBV20-1 CSALADTGELFF TGCAGTGCTTTGGCGGACACCGGGGAGCTGTTTTTT
many TRBJ2-5 . TRBV7-3 CASSLGQQETQYF TGTGCCAGCAGCTTAGGGCAGCAAGAGACCCAGTACTTC
. TRBJ2-1 TRBD1 TRBV7-9 CASSPVGQGGNEQFF TGTGCCAGCAGCCCTGTCGGACAGGGAGGCAATGAGCAGTTCTTC
many TRBJ2-2 TRBD1 TRBV3-1 CASSQDTQGAGELFF TGTGCCAGCAGCCAAGACACCCAGGGGGCTGGGGAGCTGTTTTTT
. TRBJ2-7 TRBD2 TRBV6-5 CASSYSNSASGFYYEQYF TGTGCCAGCAGTTACTCGAATTCGGCTAGCGGCTTTTACTACGAGCAGTACTTC
. TRBJ2-3 TRBD1 TRBV15 CATSRGGDRVVADTQYF TGTGCCACCAGCAGAGGTGGGGACAGGGTGGTGGCAGATACGCAGTATTTT
many TRBJ2-3 . TRBV7-8 CASSLEIGASADTQYF TGTGCCAGCAGCTTAGAAATAGGGGCGTCCGCAGATACGCAGTATTTT
few TRBJ2-1 . TRBV29-1 CSPVSSGEQFF TGCAGCCCCGTCTCGTCGGGTGAGCAGTTCTTC
few TRBJ2-7 TRBD2 TRBV10-3 CAISEGLVAGYEQYF TGTGCCATCAGTGAGGGGTTGGTAGCGGGCTACGAGCAGTACTTC